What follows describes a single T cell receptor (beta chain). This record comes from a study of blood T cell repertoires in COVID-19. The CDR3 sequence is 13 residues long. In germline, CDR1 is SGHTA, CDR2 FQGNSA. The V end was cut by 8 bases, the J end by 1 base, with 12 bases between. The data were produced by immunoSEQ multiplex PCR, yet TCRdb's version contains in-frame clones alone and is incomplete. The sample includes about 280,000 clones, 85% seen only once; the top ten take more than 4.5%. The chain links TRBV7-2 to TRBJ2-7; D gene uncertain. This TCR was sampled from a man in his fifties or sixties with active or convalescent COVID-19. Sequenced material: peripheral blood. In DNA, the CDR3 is TGTGCCAGCCGTGCCTCCGGGTCCTACGAGCAGTACTTC. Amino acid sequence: CASRASGSYEQYF. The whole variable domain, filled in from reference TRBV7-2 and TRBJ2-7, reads GAGVSQSPSNKVTEKGKDVELRCDPISGHTALYWYRQSLGQGLEFLIYFQGNSAPDKSGLPSDRFSAERTGGSVSTLTIQRTQQEDSAVYLCASRASGSYEQYFGPGTRLTVT.